The clone carrying this T cell receptor beta chain was seen a few times. The sample comes from a study of T cells in Graves' hyperthyroidism and ophthalmopathy. Amplification targeted TCR beta CDR3 regions from RNA transcripts. Carried out on the TCR CDR3, a first-round RT-PCR used the HTBI primer set. Using its own MiXCR run on the multiplex PCR reads, TCRdb lists one record per CDR3 protein. Of under 700,000 distinct CDR3 sequences in the sample, 16% are singletons; the top ten hold around a sixth. There are 15 residues in the CDR3. Germline loops: CDR1 MNHEY, CDR2 SVGEGT. V shed 4 bases and J 1 base; nucleotides not matched to a gene: 3.

This TCR derives from a woman aged 18-30 years with Graves' hyperthyroidism. V gene TRBV6-2 or TRBV6-3 combines with J gene TRBJ2-3, with 9 bases fitting TRBD1. The sequenced sample consisted of blood. The CDR3 DNA reads as TGTGCCAGCAGTTGGAGACAGGGGGGCACAGATACGCAGTATTTT. It yields the protein CASSWRQGGTDTQYF.